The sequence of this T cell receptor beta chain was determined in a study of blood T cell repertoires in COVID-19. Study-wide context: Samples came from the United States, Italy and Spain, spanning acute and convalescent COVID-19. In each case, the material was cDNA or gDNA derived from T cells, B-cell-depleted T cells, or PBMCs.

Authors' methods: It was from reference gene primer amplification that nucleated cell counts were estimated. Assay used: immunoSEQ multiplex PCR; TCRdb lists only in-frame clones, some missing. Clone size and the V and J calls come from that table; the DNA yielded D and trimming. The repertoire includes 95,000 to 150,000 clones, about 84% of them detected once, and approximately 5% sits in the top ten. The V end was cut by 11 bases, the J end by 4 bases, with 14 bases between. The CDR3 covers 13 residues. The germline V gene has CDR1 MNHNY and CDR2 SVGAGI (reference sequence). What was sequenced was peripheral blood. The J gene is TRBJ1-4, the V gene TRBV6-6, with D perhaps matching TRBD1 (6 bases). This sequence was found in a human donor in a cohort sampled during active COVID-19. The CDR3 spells CASKGGLNEKLFF. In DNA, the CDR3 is TGTGCCTCAAAGGGGGGGCTTAATGAAAAACTGTTTTTT.